This TCR beta chain was sequenced during a study of blood T cell repertoires in COVID-19. Per germline, CDR1 LNHDA and CDR2 SQIVND (reference sequence). This CDR3 has 14 amino acids. Trimming took 4 bases from V and 3 from J; bases not matched to a gene: 3. The study recruited people aged roughly 18 to 100 years across about 25 US areas. The protocol was immunoSEQ multiplex PCR, while the TCRdb copy is restricted to in-frame clones and leaves out a portion. The table has about 220,000 clones, 70% to 90% seen once. Sequenced input: PBMCs or T cells enriched from blood (not recorded which). The TCR sequence derives from a woman aged 40-49 years with acute COVID-19. J is TRBJ2-4 and V is TRBV19; TRBD1 aligns across 7 bases. CDR3 amino acids: CASSRQGFKNIQYF. The DNA for the CDR3 is TGTGCCAGTAGTAGACAGGGTTTCAAAAACATTCAGTACTTC.